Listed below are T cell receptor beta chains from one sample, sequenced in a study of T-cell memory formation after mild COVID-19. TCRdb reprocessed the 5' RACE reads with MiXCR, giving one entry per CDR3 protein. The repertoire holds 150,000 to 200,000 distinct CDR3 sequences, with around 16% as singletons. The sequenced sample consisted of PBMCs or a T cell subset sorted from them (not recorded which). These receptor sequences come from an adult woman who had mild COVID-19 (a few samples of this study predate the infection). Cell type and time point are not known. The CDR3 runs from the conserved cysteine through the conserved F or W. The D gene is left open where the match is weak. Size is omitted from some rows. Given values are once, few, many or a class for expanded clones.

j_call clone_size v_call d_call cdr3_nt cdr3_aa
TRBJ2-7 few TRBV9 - TGTGCCAGCAGCCGGGACGGAGACTACGAGCAGTACTTC CASSRDGDYEQYF
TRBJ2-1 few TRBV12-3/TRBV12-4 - TGTGCCAGCAGTTTGAGACTAGTATCCTACAATGAGCAGTTCTTC CASSLRLVSYNEQFF
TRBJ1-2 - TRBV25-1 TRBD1 TGTGCCAGCAGCGAAGGATACAGGGGTGGCTACACCTTC CASSEGYRGGYTF
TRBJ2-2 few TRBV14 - TGTGCCAGCAGCCGGGCTTTGGTGAACACCGGGGAGCTGTTTTTT CASSRALVNTGELFF
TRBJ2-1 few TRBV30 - TGTGCCTGGAGGGGGGACTTCTACAATGAGCAGTTCTTC CAWRGDFYNEQFF
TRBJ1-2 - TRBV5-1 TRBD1 TGCGCCAGCAGCAGCGGACAGGAGTATGGCTACACCTTC CASSSGQEYGYTF
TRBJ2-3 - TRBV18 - TGTGCCAGCTCACCACCTAACGGCCGCACAGATACGCAGTATTTT CASSPPNGRTDTQYF
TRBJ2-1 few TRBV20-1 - TGCAGTGCTACCCGCCTAGCGAACTCCTACAATGAGCAGTTCTTC CSATRLANSYNEQFF
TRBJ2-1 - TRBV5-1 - TGCGCCAGCAGCTTGCTCGCGGGGAGCTCCTACAATGAGCAGTTCTTC CASSLLAGSSYNEQFF
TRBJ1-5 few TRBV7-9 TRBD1 TGTGCCAGCAGTCGCACAGGGGGTGCTAATCAGCCCCAGCATTTT CASSRTGGANQPQHF
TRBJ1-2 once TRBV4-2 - TGTGCCAGCAGCCAAGCAGGGAACTATGGCTACACCTTC CASSQAGNYGYTF
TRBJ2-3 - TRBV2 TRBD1 TGTGCCAGCAGAGAACTAGGGGGCGCGGGTCACGCAGATACGCAGTATTTT CASRELGGAGHADTQYF